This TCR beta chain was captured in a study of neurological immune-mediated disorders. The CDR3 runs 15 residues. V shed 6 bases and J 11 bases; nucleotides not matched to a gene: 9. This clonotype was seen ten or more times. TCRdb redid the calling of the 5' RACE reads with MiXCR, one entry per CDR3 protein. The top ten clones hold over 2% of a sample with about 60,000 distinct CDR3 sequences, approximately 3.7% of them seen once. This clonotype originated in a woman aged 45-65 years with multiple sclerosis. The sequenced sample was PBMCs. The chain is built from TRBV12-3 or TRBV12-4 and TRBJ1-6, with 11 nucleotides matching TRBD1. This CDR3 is CASSLDRGHGAPLHF. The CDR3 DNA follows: TGTGCCAGCAGCCTGGACAGGGGGCACGGTGCACCCCTCCACTTT.